The 10 T cell receptor beta chains reported below all come from one sample, sequenced in a study of blood T cell repertoires in COVID-19. Sequenced by immunoSEQ multiplex PCR; TCRdb stores in-frame clones only, minus some. Of 200,000 to 250,000 clones detected, approximately 90% appear once; the ten largest clones hold 0.75% to 1%. Sequencing used peripheral blood. Receptors originate from a man in his sixties with COVID-19, enrolled during active disease.

This chain connects TRBV9 to TRBJ2-7; D is unclear. The ends were cut back, 1 base at V and 0 bases at J, with 8 bases in the middle. The germline V gene has CDR1 SGDLS and CDR2 YYNGEE. This CDR3 comprises 14 residues. CDR3 amino acids: CASSVSLDSYEQYF. CDR3 nucleotides: TGTGCCAGCAGCGTATCTCTAGACTCCTACGAGCAGTACTTC.

The sample holds a few counts of this clone. This chain connects TRBV7-9 to TRBJ1-2; TRBD1 matches 8 bases. This CDR3 has 12 amino acids. In germline, CDR1 is SEHNR, CDR2 FQNEAQ (reference sequence). The junction had 3 bases not matched to a gene; V was cut back by 5 bases and J by 7 bases. The CDR3 region is CASSHGQGGYTF. The CDR3 DNA reads as TGTGCCAGCAGCCACGGACAGGGTGGCTACACCTTC.

The chain combines TRBV9 with TRBJ2-3; 9 nucleotides line up with TRBD1. Germline V CDR1 and CDR2: SGDLS, YYNGEE. J gave up 4 bases and V 0 bases, and 0 bases lay outside the gene matches. The CDR3 consists of 14 residues. DNA of the CDR3: TGTGCCAGCAGCGTAGGGACAGGGGCAGATACGCAGTATTTT. Its protein product is CASSVGTGADTQYF.

V usage is TRBV5-4 and J usage is TRBJ2-5; 8 bases are shared with TRBD2. This CDR3 has 15 residues. V lost 0 bases and J lost 4; bases outside the gene matches: 5. Looked up from germline, CDR1 is SGHNT and CDR2 is YYREEE (reference sequence). The CDR3 sequence is CASSLGWSGRETQYF. In nucleotides, the CDR3 is TGTGCCAGCAGCTTGGGGTGGAGCGGGAGAGAGACCCAGTACTTC.

The rearrangement joins TRBV3-1 (or the pseudogene TRBV3-2) to TRBJ1-2, with 12 positions matching TRBD1. With 4 bases clipped from V and 9 bases from J, the junction kept 6 bases outside the gene matches. Germline V CDR1 and CDR2: LGHDT, YNNKEL (reference sequence). The CDR3 has 14 residues. The CDR3 region is CASSPGQGAIRYTF. The CDR3 DNA sequence: TGTGCCAGCAGCCCGGGACAGGGGGCTATCCGCTACACCTTC.

This chain joins TRBV18 and TRBJ2-7; perhaps TRBD1 as D (6 bases). From germline, CDR1 is KGHSH and CDR2 LQKENI. The CDR3 has 12 residues. Trimming took off 3 bases at V and 6 bases at J, with 9 bases between the two ends. CDR3 region: CASSPGQSEQYF. The CDR3 DNA is TGTGCCAGCTCACCTGGACAGAGCGAGCAGTACTTC.

Points on this clone: Distinct nucleotide sequences in the sample also encode this CDR3. The chain uses TRBV3-1 (or the pseudogene TRBV3-2) and TRBJ1-3, with 7 nucleotides matching TRBD1. This CDR3 is 17 amino acids long. V shed 2 bases and J 0 bases; nucleotides not matched to a gene: 7. The germline CDR1 and CDR2 sequences are LGHDT and YNNKEL (reference sequence). CDR3 in DNA: TGTGCCAGCAGCCAACAAACCGGGACAGTCTCTGGAAACACCATATATTTT. Its protein is CASSQQTGTVSGNTIYF.

The chain couples TRBV30 to TRBJ1-1; maybe TRBD1 (5 bases). The germline CDR1 and CDR2 sequences are GTSNPN and SVGIG (reference sequence). The V gene lost 4 bases and the J gene lost 0 bases, with 12 bases spanning the gap. The CDR3 is made up of 14 amino acids. The CDR3 here is CAWNRRQLNTEAFF. As DNA, the CDR3 is TGTGCCTGGAACCGTCGACAGTTGAACACTGAAGCTTTCTTT.

The chain couples TRBV10-3 to TRBJ1-2; 8 bases align to TRBD1. CDR1 ENHRY and CDR2 SYGVKD come from the germline V gene. This CDR3 has 16 residues. V lost 5 bases, J lost 8 bases, and 16 bases stayed unmatched. The CDR3, as DNA: TGTGCCATCAGTAGAGTCAGGCTGGACAGGGCGGGCGGCTACACCTTC. Its translation is CAISRVRLDRAGGYTF.

In this sample, this clone turned up a few times. The gene calls are TRBV28 and TRBJ1-1; no firm D call. The germline CDR1 and CDR2 sequences are MDHEN and SYDVKM. V was pared by 3 bases and J by 1 base, with 15 bases between. This CDR3 contains 16 residues. The CDR3 loop is CASSLRPPGKNTEAFF. CDR3 in DNA: TGTGCCAGCAGTTTGCGCCCGCCAGGCAAGAACACTGAAGCTTTCTTT.